The 6 T cell receptor beta chains presented below share a single source sample, sequenced in a study of technical replicates of blood from a few donors. Data came from immunoSEQ multiplex PCR; TCRdb stores just in-frame clones and leaves some out. The sample includes 60,000 or so clones, around 87% of them seen just once. The sequenced material came from PBMCs. The receptors come from a human donor in good health. Some clones in this sample may be carry-over from other donors' samples.

This chain uses TRBV12-5 with TRBJ2-5; 11 nucleotides agree with TRBD1. From germline, CDR1 is LGHNT and CDR2 FRNRAP. V was clipped by 7 bases and J by 5 bases; unmatched bases: 9. This CDR3 has 15 amino acids. CDR3 amino acids: CASAPDRGQGETQYF. The CDR3 coding sequence is TGTGCTAGTGCCCCGGACAGGGGGCAAGGGGAGACCCAGTACTTC.

The chain employs TRBV29-1 and TRBJ1-4; a weak D match, TRBD1 (5 bases). In germline, CDR1 is SQVTM, CDR2 ANQGSEA. V lost 6 bases and J 10 bases, leaving 15 bases between the germline ends. This CDR3 is 12 amino acids long. The CDR3 reads CSVGDPGGKLFF. CDR3 coding DNA: TGCAGCGTGGGGGACCCGGGAGGAAAACTGTTTTTT.

The chain combines TRBV23-1 with TRBJ2-5, with D perhaps matching TRBD2 (5 bases). TRBV23-1 is annotated as an ORF whose role is uncertain. The CDR3 is 17 residues long. Between the trimmed V and J ends, which lost 4 bases and 3 bases, there was a span of 21 bases. The CDR3 coding sequence is TGCGCCAGCAGTCCCAAGCGGACGGGCCCCAGGAAAGAGACCCAGTACTTC. It encodes CASSPKRTGPRKETQYF.

The rearrangement links TRBV7-2 to TRBJ2-1; D not resolved. The germline V gene has CDR1 SGHTA and CDR2 FQGNSA. V lost 5 bases, J lost 7 bases, and 9 bases lay in between. The CDR3 is 12 residues long. The CDR3 loop is CASSPLSNEQFF. Here the CDR3 DNA reads TGTGCCAGCAGCCCCCTTAGTAATGAGCAGTTCTTC. The whole variable domain, remainder taken from reference TRBV7-2 and TRBJ2-1, is GAGVSQSPSNKVTEKGKDVELRCDPISGHTALYWYRQSLGQGLEFLIYFQGNSAPDKSGLPSDRFSAERTGGSVSTLTIQRTQQEDSAVYLCASSPLSNEQFFGPGTRLTVL.

The chain carries TRBV10-3 and TRBJ2-7; a possible D gene is TRBD1 (6 bases). The V end lost 11 bases, the J end lost 7 bases, and 15 bases lay between the germline ends. The CDR3 spans 11 residues. Germline CDR1 ENHRY, CDR2 SYGVKD. CDR3 sequence reads: CASSGAREQYF. CDR3 bases: TGTGCCTCCTCAGGGGCGCGGGAGCAGTACTTC.

The rearrangement links TRBV7-7 to TRBJ2-1; tentative D call: TRBD2 (5 bases). CDR1 and CDR2 (germline): SSHAT, FNYEAQ (reference sequence). The CDR3 has 13 amino acids. Trimming shortened V by 2 bases and J by 5 bases, and 7 bases separated the two germline ends. CDR3 in amino acids: CASSLSGNNEQFF. The CDR3, as DNA: TGTGCCAGCAGCTTATCCGGGAACAATGAGCAGTTCTTC.